The source of this T cell receptor (beta chain) is a study of T cells in localized non-small cell lung cancer (dated by TCRdb to about 2020). At the level of the whole study: The study examined T cell repertoires in roughly 240 patients with early-stage NSCLC and compared tumors with uninvolved tumor-adjacent lungs. The cohort was made up of hundreds of treatment-naive NSCLC patients whose localized lung tumors had been resected. Of the NSCLC patients, roughly 130 were male and around 99 were female, and the mean age was around 70 years. Broader findings and caveats from the paper: Uninvolved tumor-adjacent lung showed the highest T cell clonality, higher than tumor, which suggests more focused antigenic responses in the adjacent lung. Multi-region tumor sequencing was not performed, so intratumor heterogeneity could not be excluded. Because of the exploratory design, TCR variables were selected using unadjusted p-values without false-discovery rate correction. A median of 57 of the top 100 tumor clones were detected in paired uninvolved adjacent lung, and approximately 28 of these tumor clones were also found among the top 100 clones of the paired uninvolved adjacent lung. Higher blood T cell density associated with longer overall survival, while higher adjacent-lung clonality associated with shorter survival.

At diagnosis, tumor, uninvolved tumor-adjacent lung and peripheral blood were collected and then preserved as a mix of FFPE and fresh-frozen material. For TCR repertoire profiling, blood samples were analyzed as peripheral blood mononuclear cells. V and J lose 0 bases and 5 bases, and a span of 14 bases separates them. The CDR3 runs 15 amino acids, cysteine and phenylalanine included. Just CDR3 DNA is preserved here, 45 bases in frame from base 1. Taken from the germline V gene, the CDR1 and CDR2 loops are LGHNT and FRNRAP. The immunoSEQ Assay was used to sequence TCR beta CDR3 regions from DNA. Under the source paper's analysis protocol: T cell density was computed as TCR beta template counts normalized to usable DNA estimated by amplifying housekeeping genes. Using the preseqR package, richness was estimated by extrapolating to 120,000 templates for tissue samples and 400,000 templates for PBMC samples. Clonality was defined by subtracting Pielou's evenness from one. Tissue-enriched TCRs were identified by differential abundance testing using productive amino-acid clonotypes, minimum total count 5 and alpha 0.1. Repertoire overlap between compartments was quantified with the Jaccard Index and Morisita Overlap Index. GLIPH grouped TCR beta CDR3s together with public tetramer-defined viral CDR3s, and a viral motif had to include at least three viral sequences and show V-gene enrichment. TCRdb retrieved this table from immuneACCESS and kept in-frame rearrangements only. Not all clones are present; in checked studies, unresolved V genes account for under half, and no reason is known for the remainder. D and trimming come from the DNA, and the V and J calls and clone size come from that table. The sample yields around 18,000 clones; about 80% were counted once. In total, the top ten clones hold about 25% of the sample.

This clone was seen once. Its cognate antigen has yet to be identified. There are no base qualities to consult, and no much larger clone falls within one base. The material sequenced was peripheral blood, taken before any cancer treatment. In this chain, TRBV12-5 is recombined with TRBJ2-7; a weak D assignment points to TRBD2 (5 bases agree). The TCR was taken from a female donor over 55 with stage I lung adenocarcinoma. The nucleotide sequence reads as follows: TGTGCTAGTGGTTTGGTATTGGGGAGTGCCCACGAGCAGTACTTC. Translated, it gives CASGLVLGSAHEQYF. Reference TRBV12-5 and TRBJ2-7 genes cover what lies past the CDR3, so the full variable domain is DARVTQTPRHKVTEMGQEVTMRCQPILGHNTVFWYRQTMMQGLELLAYFRNRAPLDDSGMPKDRFSAEMPDATLATLKIQPSEPRDSAVYFCASGLVLGSAHEQYFGPGTRLTVT.